This TCR beta chain was obtained from a study of blood T cells in healthy people across ages (dated by TCRdb to between 2015 and 2017). Regarding the complete study: In model experiments, template switching captured roughly one uniquely barcoded TCR beta cDNA molecule for every two T cells. The study measured age-related changes in TCR beta repertoire diversity using deep sequencing normalized with unique cDNA molecular identifiers. The donors were split into four age groups: young (average about 15 years), middle-aged (39), aged (about 62) and long-lived (under 90). For two donors (one aged 18 to 30 and one aged 80 or older), the study analyzed two additional independent replicas of 1 million unique cDNA reads from the same blood draw.

From the cysteine up to the phenylalanine, the CDR3 has a length of 11 residues. Just CDR3 DNA is preserved here, 33 bases in frame from base 1. The germline V gene provides CDR1 SQVTM and CDR2 ANQGSEA. Trimming removed 7 bases from V and 6 bases from J, leaving 9 bases between the germline ends. Donors were under 40 systemically healthy Caucasian individuals from Russia aged roughly 6 to 100 years. Each donor gave about 9.8 milliliters of peripheral blood, drawn into EDTA-treated Vacutainer tubes. Ficoll-Paque density-gradient centrifugation was used to isolate PBMCs, with at least 6 million per sample. Total RNA was extracted from PBMCs with Trizol reagent, with at least 5.5 micrograms obtained per sample. The percentages of naive CD45RAhigh/CD27high T cells were determined by flow cytometry on a PBMC aliquot from every donor. Libraries came from 5' RACE. The sequencer was an Illumina HiSeq 2500. A second PCR of roughly 7 to 11 cycles was performed with a sample-barcoded 5' primer and a J-beta primer mix. A unique molecular identifier was introduced onto each TCR beta cDNA molecule by a template-switch 5' adaptor carrying 12 random nucleotides. Each sample yielded at least 3 million CDR3-containing paired-end reads. First-strand cDNA synthesis was performed from all RNA using the Mint cDNA synthesis kit, with priming by a TRBC-specific oligonucleotide. All cDNA was treated with uracil-DNA glycosylase and then went through a first 18-cycle PCR with the universal primers M1SS and BC2_uni_R. The authors' pipeline ran thus. Each sample was normalized by randomly selecting 1 million high-quality reads, each carrying a distinct molecular identifier. Instead of being binned into consensus sequences, reads with shared molecular identifiers were discarded. MiTCR, with a Q25 quality threshold and the strictest error-elimination algorithm, was used for CDR3 identification, clonotype clustering and error correction. A nonparametric unseen species model with Euler transformation was used to estimate a lower bound on total TCR beta diversity. TCRdb applied fastp at Q25 and MiXCR to the public reads, then kept only in-frame beta chains. Identical CDR3 protein sequences are pooled into one entry, listed with their most common genes and DNA. None of the V and J calls come from the authors' own analysis; TCRdb made them. Within this sample are roughly 500,000 distinct CDR3 sequences, with 20% to 30% of them counted one time only. The ten largest make up 7.5% to 9% of the sample.

Results and caveats for the whole study, not just this receptor: The percentage of naive T cells measured by flow cytometry correlated strongly with observed TCR beta diversity. Bulk unsorted PBMC profiling prevented conclusive comparison of naive and antigen-experienced compartments. Compared with the aged group, the long-lived group had more naive CD4+ T cells, fewer expanded clones and increased TCR diversity, a pattern suggesting age selection. The CMV infection status of donors was not known, potentially confounding age-related changes in expanded clonotypes. Estimates of total diversity from one million sequenced T cells were regarded as lower bounds and underestimates. As age increased, observed TCR beta diversity per million T cells dropped in a roughly linear way, and a significant reduction was already evident by age about 40.

Worth noting for this clonotype: There is no known antigen for this receptor. Within one base of it there is no much larger clone, and no base qualities were kept.

These records were also assigned to another study, of T cells of mothers and their children. The second paper further reports: Donors were nine systemically healthy Caucasian individuals: three mothers and their six children. cDNA synthesis used all of the extracted RNA, with around 1.4 ug of RNA in each 15 ul reaction. In the second PCR, the M1S primer added sample barcodes and 2-4 random nucleotides. Over 9.5 million TCR beta CDR3 reads were obtained for each mother, and around 2.7 million reads were obtained for each child. Thymic selection similarly shapes TCR recombination output in related and unrelated pairs, with minor effect from inherited differences. Normalized repertoire overlap was always slightly but never significantly higher in related than unrelated mother-child pairs. No persistent microchimeric T cell clones were detected, at a sensitivity of around 97 clones per million clonotypes. In the study, deep NGS was used to compare the TCR beta repertoires of mothers and children, and features distinguishing related mother-child pairs from unrelated individuals were sought. The mean age was around 40 +/- 4 years for the mothers and around 10 +/- 4 years for the children. After adapters were ligated using NEBNext reagents, the libraries underwent 100+100 nt paired-end sequencing on an Illumina HiSeq 2000. To prevent cross-contamination, the mother and child libraries were prepared one month apart and sequenced in separate runs. For each donor, between about 500,000 and 2,100,000 distinct TCR beta clonotypes were identified. Naive TCR beta clonotypes were estimated from low-frequency clonotypes matched to each donor's FACS-determined naive share, without sorting.

The TCR comes from a boy between 10 and 17 years old in good health. The chain joins TRBV29-1 to TRBJ1-4; the D gene remains uncertain. Sequenced material: blood. The nucleotide sequence reads TGCAGCGGGCGGATGGATGAAAAACTGTTTTTT. Translated, this is CSGRMDEKLFF. The full variable domain, with segments outside the CDR3 supplied by the reference TRBV29-1 and TRBJ1-4 proteins, appears as SAVISQKPSRDICQRGTSLTIQCQVDSQVTMMFWYRQQPGQSLTLIATANQGSEATYESGFVIDKFPISRPNLTFSTLTVSNMSPEDSSIYLCSGRMDEKLFFGSGTQLSVL.